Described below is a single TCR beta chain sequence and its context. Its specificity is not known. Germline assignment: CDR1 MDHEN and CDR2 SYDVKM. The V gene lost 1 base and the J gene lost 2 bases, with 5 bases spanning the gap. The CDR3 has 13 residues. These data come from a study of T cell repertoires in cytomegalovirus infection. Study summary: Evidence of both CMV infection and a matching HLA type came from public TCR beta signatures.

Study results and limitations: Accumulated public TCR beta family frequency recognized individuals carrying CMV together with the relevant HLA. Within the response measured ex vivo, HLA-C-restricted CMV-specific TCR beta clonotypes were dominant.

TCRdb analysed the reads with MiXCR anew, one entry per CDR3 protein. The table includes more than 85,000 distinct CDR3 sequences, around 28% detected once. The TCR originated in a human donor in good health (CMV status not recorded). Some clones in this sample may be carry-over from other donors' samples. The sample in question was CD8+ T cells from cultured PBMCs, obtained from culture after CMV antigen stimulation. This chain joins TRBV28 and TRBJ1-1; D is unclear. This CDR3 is CASSLLSNTEAFF. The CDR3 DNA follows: TGTGCCAGCAGTTTATTAAGCAACACTGAAGCTTTCTTT.